This entry describes one TCR beta chain. Antigen unknown. It was with 60 Vbeta and 13 Jbeta primers that the PCR ran. Original handling: The count from a later analysis was about 80 million unique TCR beta chains, 9 million to 12 million of them shared. TCRdb's table, derived via immunoSEQ multiplex PCR, lists solely in-frame clones and lacks some. V and J calls and clone size follow that table, whereas D and trimming were derived from the DNA. The repertoire holds around 210,000 clones, with 70% to 90% as singletons. This specimen comes from a study of cytomegalovirus exposure and HLA in healthy donors. General observations from the study: The number of N-insertions in an Asian-associated ancestry cluster was reportedly below the approximately 700-donor mean in a later analysis. As a later analysis revealed, the rate of TCR association differed by HLA locus, with DRB1 most and HLA-C fewest.

The ends were cut back, 2 bases at V and 6 bases at J, with 10 bases in the middle. The CDR3 spans 14 residues. Germline CDR1 and CDR2: WNHNN and SYGVQD (reference sequence). The chain carries TRBV10-1 and TRBJ2-2; D gene ambiguous. Sequencing input: PBMCs. This receptor was taken from a girl aged 2 to 10 in good health and CMV-seronegative. The CDR3 is CASSEQQLAGELFF. CDR3 coding DNA: TGCGCCAGCAGTGAGCAACAGTTGGCCGGGGAGCTGTTTTTT.